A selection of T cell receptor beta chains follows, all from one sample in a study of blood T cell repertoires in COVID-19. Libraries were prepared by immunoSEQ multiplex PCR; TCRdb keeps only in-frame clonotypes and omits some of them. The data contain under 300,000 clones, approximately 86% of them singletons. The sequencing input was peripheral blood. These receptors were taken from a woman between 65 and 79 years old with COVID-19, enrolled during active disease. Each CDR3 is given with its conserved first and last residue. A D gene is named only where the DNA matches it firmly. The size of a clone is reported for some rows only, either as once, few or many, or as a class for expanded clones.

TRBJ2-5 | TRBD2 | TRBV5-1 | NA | TGCGCCAGCAGCTGGGAGGGGCTGGAGACCCAGTACTTC | CASSWEGLETQYF
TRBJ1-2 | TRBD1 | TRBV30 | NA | TGTGCCTGGACCGTTCAGGGGGCAAGGGGCTACACCTTC | CAWTVQGARGYTF
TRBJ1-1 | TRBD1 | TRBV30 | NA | TGTGCCTTCGGGACAGGGCATAACACTGAAGCTTTCTTT | CAFGTGHNTEAFF
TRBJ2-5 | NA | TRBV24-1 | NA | TGTGCCACCAGTGAATCACTCCTCGTGGGTCGAGGAGAGACCCAGTACTTC | CATSESLLVGRGETQYF
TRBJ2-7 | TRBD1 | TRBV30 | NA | TGTGCCATATCCGGGACAGGAGCGCTCTGGGGCGAGCAGTACTTC | CAISGTGALWGEQYF
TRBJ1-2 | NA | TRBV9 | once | TGTGCCAGCACCGGTGACGACTCCTATGGCTACACCTTC | CASTGDDSYGYTF
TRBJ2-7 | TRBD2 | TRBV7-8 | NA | TGTGCCAGCAGCTTCGGGACTAGATACGAGCAGTACTTC | CASSFGTRYEQYF
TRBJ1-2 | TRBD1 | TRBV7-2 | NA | TGTGCCAGCAGCTTAGCGTCGGGACAGGGGTGGGGCGGCTACACCTTC | CASSLASGQGWGGYTF
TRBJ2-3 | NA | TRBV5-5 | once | TGTGCCAGCAGCATTCTTGCGATCGGAGATACGCAGTATTTT | CASSILAIGDTQYF
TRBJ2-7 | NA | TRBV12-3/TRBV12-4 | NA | TGTGCCAGCAGTTTCGCGGGGGCCCGCGAGCAGTACTTC | CASSFAGAREQYF
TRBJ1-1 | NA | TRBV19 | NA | TGTGCCAGTAGTCCCGAAGGGCAGGGCTATACTGAAGCTTTCTTT | CASSPEGQGYTEAFF
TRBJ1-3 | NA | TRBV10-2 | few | TGCGCCAGCAGTGAGTCGGCAGGATCTGGAAACACCATATATTTT | CASSESAGSGNTIYF
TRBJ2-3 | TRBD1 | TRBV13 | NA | TGTGCCAGCAGCTTAGGGGACAGGGGGCGGCCCACAGATACGCAGTATTTT | CASSLGDRGRPTDTQYF
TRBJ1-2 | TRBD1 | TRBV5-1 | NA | TGCGCCAGCAGCTTGAGGACAGGGGCCGCCCCGGATGGCTACACCTTC | CASSLRTGAAPDGYTF
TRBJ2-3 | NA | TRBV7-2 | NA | TGTGCCAGCAGCCCGAGCACAGATACGCAGTATTTT | CASSPSTDTQYF
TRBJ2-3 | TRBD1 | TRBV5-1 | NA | TGCGCCAGCAGCTTACAGGGGCCCACAGATACGCAGTATTTT | CASSLQGPTDTQYF
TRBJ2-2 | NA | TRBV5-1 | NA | TGCGCCAGCACCTTCAGGGGGGCAGGCACCGGGGAGCTGTTTTTT | CASTFRGAGTGELFF
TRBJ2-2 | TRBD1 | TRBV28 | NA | TGTGCCAGCAGTTTACCAGGGGGAGCCGGGGAGCTGTTTTTT | CASSLPGGAGELFF
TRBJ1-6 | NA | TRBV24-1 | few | TGTGCCACCTTCAACAGGCTCTCCTATAATTCACCCCTCCACTTT | CATFNRLSYNSPLHF
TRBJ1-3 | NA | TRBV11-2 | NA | TGTGCCAGCAGCGTGGACAGTGGAAACACCATATATTTT | CASSVDSGNTIYF
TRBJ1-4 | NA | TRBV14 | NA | TGTGCCAGCAGCCAAGATATAGGAGGTTCCAATGAAAAACTGTTTTTT | CASSQDIGGSNEKLFF
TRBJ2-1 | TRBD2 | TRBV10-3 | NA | TGTGCCGCCCTGAGCGGGGGTTACAATGAGCAGTTCTTC | CAALSGGYNEQFF
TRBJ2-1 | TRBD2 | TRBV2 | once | TGTGCCAGCAGTATTAGCGGGGGGGCCTACAATGAGCAGTTCTTC | CASSISGGAYNEQFF
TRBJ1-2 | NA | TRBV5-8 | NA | TGTGCCAGCAGCTTGGGGGTAACGAAGCGGGGCTACACCTTC | CASSLGVTKRGYTF
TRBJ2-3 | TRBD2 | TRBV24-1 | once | TGTGCCACCGGGACTAGCGGGGGGGCAATTACGCAGTATTTT | CATGTSGGAITQYF
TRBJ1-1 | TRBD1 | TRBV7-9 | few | TGTGCCAGCAGCCAAACAGGGGGCACTGAAGCTTTCTTT | CASSQTGGTEAFF